This entry is about one T cell receptor beta chain. Many counts were recorded for this clonotype. The antigen this receptor binds is unknown. One base away there is no much larger clone; base qualities are not given. These data come from a study of CD8 T cells in ankylosing spondylitis (dated by TCRdb to 2015 to 2018). Regarding the study in general: The study profiled T cell receptor beta repertoires in healthy donors and ankylosing spondylitis patients to find disease-linked TCR variants. The whole study cohort included over a hundred healthy donors and around 24 ankylosing spondylitis patients. Peripheral blood samples were taken, and synovial fluid was additionally collected from ankylosing spondylitis patients. The study at large found these results: In peripheral blood, the disease-linked clones were found at relatively low frequencies and had a CD8+ phenotype. Some motif variants had previously been reported in the synovial fluid and blood of reactive arthritis patients, which suggests shared mechanisms of disease initiation. The disease-linked clones were reported as significantly enriched in matched synovial fluid samples from ankylosing spondylitis patients. A TCR beta motif of seven or eight highly homologous amino acid variants appeared characteristic of blood from ankylosing spondylitis patients.

The CDR3 covers 16 residues, taking in both the cysteine and the phenylalanine. Just CDR3 DNA is preserved here, 48 bases in frame from base 1. At the junction V is shortened by 6 bases and J by 0 bases; bases outside the gene matches: 7. Instrument on record: Illumina HiSeq 2500. Quantitative 5'-RACE with molecular barcodes was used to prepare TCR beta libraries. From the authors' description of their analysis: Disease-linked TCR variants were identified with a new computational method built on a probabilistic model of VDJ rearrangement. Using fastp trimming at Q25 and MiXCR clonotype assembly, TCRdb reanalyzed the public sequencing data and kept in-frame beta chains. Each CDR3 protein gets just one entry, which takes the most common genes and DNA from the rows behind it. The V and J calls here are based on TCRdb, not the publication. This sample comprises around 39,000 distinct CDR3 sequences, approximately 9.9% of them detected only once. The top ten clones comprise around 20% of the sample.

For each ankylosing spondylitis patient, the synovial fluid sample was matched to a blood sample from that same patient. This chain is built from TRBV12-3 or TRBV12-4 and TRBJ1-5, and 8 bases in between align with TRBD1. Sequencing was performed on synovial fluid, either unsorted or a sorted T cell fraction (not recorded which). This receptor was taken from a male donor with ankylosing spondylitis. The DNA sequence is TGTGCCAGCAGCTACGACAGGGGATCTAGCAATCAGCCCCAGCATTTT. The translation is CASSYDRGSSNQPQHF.